This TCR beta chain was documented in a study of shared clonotypes between healthy human individuals. At the level of the study: Three plates were used per donor for CD4 naive, three for CD4 memory, two for CD8 naive and one for CD8 memory.

Findings and limits, study-wide: In contrast to clonotypes shared by all four donors, non-shared clonotypes had lower generation probabilities.

TCRdb keeps only in-frame clones here, not all; method: immunoSEQ multiplex PCR. This table holds roughly 1,000,000 clones, about four fifths found once. This clone was counted ten times or more. Antigen specificity is unknown. The CDR3 runs 18 residues. Germline V CDR1 and CDR2: SEHNR, FQNEAQ (reference sequence). Trimming stripped 5 bases from V and 1 base from J, with 21 bases between. Among the donors, all were Caucasian adults who lived in Nashville, Tennessee. The sample comprised memory CD4+ T cells from PBMCs. Indicated subset: CD45RA-negative fraction. The source is a man between 18 and 29 years old in good health. Some clones in this sample may be carry-over from other donors' samples. This chain uses TRBV7-9 with TRBJ2-1, with D tentatively TRBD2 (6 bases). The CDR3: CASSPKPGGHGSYNEQFF. The CDR3 DNA reads as TGTGCCAGCAGCCCAAAGCCCGGGGGTCATGGTTCCTACAATGAGCAGTTCTTC.